The following is a T cell receptor beta chain sequence with its context. Its antigen is currently unknown. This specimen belongs to a study of cytomegalovirus exposure and HLA in healthy donors. Study results and caveats: A prior analysis recorded that most TCR beta V segments were productive about 90% or about 30% of the time. Diagnosis of cytomegalovirus status made by the classifier reportedly showed high specificity and sensitivity. Cytomegalovirus association was listed for 164 TCR beta chains. A missense DCLRE1C variant was associated with V- and J-gene trimming of TCR beta chains in a later analysis, and an independent cohort replicated the association.

V lost 3 bases and J 3 bases, leaving 12 bases between the germline ends. Germline lookup yields CDR1 SGHNT and CDR2 YYREEE (reference sequence). The CDR3 is 15 amino acids. PCR was performed using 60 Vbeta and 13 Jbeta primers. Profiling relied on immunoSEQ multiplex PCR, and the TCRdb table lists in-frame clones only, not all of them. The data show 150,000 to 200,000 clones, approximately 65% seen once. The sequence was collected from a middle-aged man in good health and CMV-seronegative. The chain recombines TRBV5-4 with TRBJ2-2, with D perhaps TRBD1 (6 bases). The sample taken for sequencing was PBMCs. The CDR3 is CASSSWTVYTGELFF. The CDR3, as DNA: TGTGCCAGCAGCTCCTGGACAGTGTACACCGGGGAGCTGTTTTTT.